The rows below give T cell receptor beta chains drawn from one sample of a study of T cell repertoires in cytomegalovirus infection. TCRdb ran MiXCR on the reads and lists one entry per CDR3 protein. The table shows some 300,000 distinct CDR3 sequences, with roughly a tenth occurring only once. The specimen was PBMCs. The receptors were gathered from a human donor in good health (CMV status not recorded). Some clones in this sample may be carry-over from other donors' samples. CDR3s include the opening cysteine and the closing phenylalanine or tryptophan. D genes are given only for firm matches. Size values are once, few and many counts, or a class for expanded clones, and some rows have none.

clone_size,d_call,j_call,v_call,cdr3_aa,cdr3_nt
few,.,TRBJ2-7,TRBV28,CASSIPYEQYF,TGTGCCAGCAGTATCCCCTACGAGCAGTACTTC
.,.,TRBJ1-2,TRBV7-9,CAIPSGRVNYGYTF,TGTGCCATACCTTCGGGACGGGTGAACTATGGCTACACCTTC
many,.,TRBJ1-1,TRBV7-9,CASSLPWRGEQGTEAFF,TGTGCCAGCAGTTTACCCTGGCGGGGGGAACAGGGCACTGAAGCTTTCTTT
many,.,TRBJ2-5,TRBV25-1,CASSEGRRGETQYF,TGTGCCAGCAGTGAAGGAAGGAGGGGGGAGACCCAGTACTTC
many,TRBD1,TRBJ2-5,TRBV24-1,CATSELTGLYQETQYF,TGTGCCACCAGTGAGTTGACAGGGCTGTACCAAGAGACCCAGTACTTC
many,TRBD1,TRBJ2-1,TRBV12-3/TRBV12-4,CASSHSGGVSNEQFF,TGTGCCAGCAGCCACTCAGGGGGCGTAAGCAATGAGCAGTTCTTC
.,.,TRBJ1-5,TRBV28,CASHWEPGGPSQQPQHF,TGTGCCAGCCATTGGGAACCGGGGGGACCCTCCCAACAGCCCCAGCATTTT
many,.,TRBJ1-1,TRBV6-2/TRBV6-3,CASRLGPNRKTEAFF,TGTGCCAGCAGGCTAGGACCTAACCGGAAGACTGAAGCTTTCTTT
few,TRBD1,TRBJ2-1,TRBV10-3,CAISVDRGSAITSYNEQFF,TGTGCCATCAGTGTGGACAGGGGGTCAGCAATTACCAGCTACAATGAGCAGTTCTTC
many,TRBD2,TRBJ2-2,TRBV5-4,CASTLKASGGRNTGELFF,TGTGCCAGCACCCTGAAGGCTAGCGGGGGCCGAAACACCGGGGAGCTGTTTTTT
.,.,TRBJ1-2,TRBV5-1,CASSLEVTASYGYTF,TGCGCCAGCAGCTTGGAAGTGACAGCGAGTTATGGCTACACCTTC
.,TRBD1,TRBJ1-2,TRBV5-6,CASSQETGVIYGYTF,TGTGCCAGCAGCCAGGAGACAGGGGTGATCTATGGCTACACCTTC
many,TRBD1,TRBJ2-1,TRBV11-2,CASSLGVPSGTGFSNNEQFF,TGTGCCAGCAGCTTAGGGGTTCCCTCCGGGACAGGGTTTAGTAACAATGAGCAGTTCTTC
many,.,TRBJ2-6,TRBV10-3,CATTSSGANVLTF,TGTGCCACCACTAGCTCTGGGGCCAACGTCCTGACTTTC
.,.,TRBJ1-5,TRBV20-1,CSAPPQGGQPQHF,TGCAGTGCCCCCCCACAGGGAGGTCAGCCCCAGCATTTT
many,TRBD1,TRBJ1-2,TRBV7-2,CASSLDIGQGARKGYTF,TGTGCCAGCAGCTTAGATATAGGACAGGGGGCGCGAAAAGGCTACACCTTC
many,TRBD1,TRBJ1-1,TRBV6-6,CASSYGTGWGTEAFF,TGTGCCAGCAGTTACGGGACAGGGTGGGGCACTGAAGCTTTCTTT
many,.,TRBJ1-2,TRBV7-2,CASSAPPPQNGYTF,TGTGCCAGCAGCGCCCCGCCCCCCCAGAATGGCTACACCTTC
.,.,TRBJ1-4,TRBV23-1,CASSQLQGGEKLFF,TGCGCCAGCAGTCAACTACAGGGAGGTGAAAAACTGTTTTTT
many,.,TRBJ2-5,TRBV3-1,CASSQKGKTQYF,TGTGCCAGCAGCCAAAAGGGAAAGACCCAGTACTTC
many,TRBD1,TRBJ2-5,TRBV7-2,CASSYYRGREETQYF,TGTGCCAGCAGCTATTACAGGGGGCGCGAGGAGACCCAGTACTTC
many,.,TRBJ1-2,TRBV5-6,CASSPEGGTYDYTF,TGTGCCAGCAGCCCCGAGGGGGGAACCTATGACTACACCTTC
many,.,TRBJ1-1,TRBV19,CASSTQRDGGTEAFF,TGTGCCAGTAGTACCCAGAGGGACGGTGGTACTGAAGCTTTCTTT
few,TRBD1,TRBJ1-1,TRBV4-1,CASSQDYDGTGELDTEAFF,TGCGCCAGCAGCCAAGATTATGACGGGACAGGGGAGTTGGACACTGAAGCTTTCTTT
.,TRBD1,TRBJ2-5,TRBV11-1,CASRTSGDRQETQYF,TGTGCCAGCAGGACCTCAGGGGACAGGCAAGAGACCCAGTACTTC
many,.,TRBJ1-2,TRBV7-9,CASSLAGTPANYGYTF,TGTGCCAGCAGCTTAGCAGGGACACCAGCTAACTATGGCTACACCTTC
many,.,TRBJ1-1,TRBV28,CASSLLGYTEAFF,TGTGCCAGCAGTTTATTGGGGTACACTGAAGCTTTCTTT
.,TRBD1,TRBJ2-2,TRBV5-1,CASSSGTGANTGELFF,TGCGCCAGCAGCTCCGGGACAGGGGCGAACACCGGGGAGCTGTTTTTT
once,TRBD1,TRBJ2-5,TRBV20-1,CSALTGTGPKETQYF,TGCAGTGCCTTAACCGGGACAGGGCCCAAAGAGACCCAGTACTTC
few,.,TRBJ2-3,TRBV29-1,CSSGGRSTDTQYF,TGCAGTTCGGGGGGCAGAAGCACAGATACGCAGTATTTT
many,TRBD2,TRBJ2-5,TRBV4-3,CASSQVGLAGKTQYF,TGCGCCAGCAGCCAAGTGGGACTAGCTGGGAAGACCCAGTACTTC
many,.,TRBJ2-1,TRBV20-1,CSALTHGHNEQFF,TGCAGTGCTTTAACCCATGGGCACAATGAGCAGTTCTTC